This T cell receptor (beta chain) was profiled in a study of read filtering for tumor transcriptome and immune sequencing. From 350 to 500 ng of RNA, a library with molecular barcoded alpha/delta and beta/gamma adaptors was made. TCRdb re-derived calls from the reads in MiXCR, one entry per CDR3 protein. Among about 86,000 distinct CDR3 sequences, roughly an eighth were seen once, and the ten largest hold more than 12%. Study-level results: This fraction held mixed bone marrow immune cells after CD138-negative sorting.

The V gene lost 4 bases and the J gene lost 7 bases, with 11 bases spanning the gap. Germline assignment: CDR1 SQVTM and CDR2 ANQGSEA. The CDR3 runs 12 residues. This clonotype was found a few times. The target antigen is unknown. Source material: a population of CD138-negative cells sorted from bone marrow. The TCR originated in a donor aged 40 or over with multiple myeloma. The rearrangement links TRBV29-1 to TRBJ2-4; unclear D gene. In DNA form, the CDR3 reads TGCAGCGTTGTGACTTCCACCAACATTCAGTACTTC. It specifies CSVVTSTNIQYF.